Below, 22 T cell receptor beta chains from the same sample are listed, as sequenced in a study of T cell clonality in common variable immunodeficiency (dated by TCRdb to 2014 to 2015). Points the paper makes about the study in general: CVID TCRbeta sequences reportedly showed fewer deletions and N-nucleotide insertions and lacked highly modified clones with 13 or more V deletions.

These receptors lack a known antigen. Library creation used the immunoSEQ multiplex PCR assay. TCRdb holds this immuneACCESS table with in-frame rearrangements only. Some clones are missing; in checked studies, unresolved V genes explain under half, and the rest has no known cause. This sample contains around 19,000 clones, none of which is a singleton. Roughly 7% of the sample is in the top ten clones. The sample comprised peripheral blood mononuclear cells. All receptors derive from a human donor with common variable immunodeficiency.

This clone was observed a few times. At one end, the junction sequence differs from germline, possibly due to a read error. The sequenced fragment ends 3 residues before the CDR3 boundary, so the rest is inferred from the germline J gene. The chain links TRBV18 to TRBJ1-5; a possible D gene is TRBD1 (6 bases). The CDR3 is made up of 16 amino acids. Per the germline V gene, CDR1 is KGHSH and CDR2 is LQKENI. The DNA read from the CDR3 is TGTGCCAGCTCACCACCTGAAGTCAGGGGCAATGAGCCC. Its protein is CASSPPEVRGNEP. The CDR3 reads in full as CASSPPEVRGNEPQHF. Looking up the rest from reference TRBV18 and TRBJ1-5 gives the full variable domain: NAGVMQNPRHLVRRRGQEARLRCSPMKGHSHVYWYRQLPEEGLKFMVYLQKENIIDESGMPKERFSAEFPKEGPSILRIQQVVRGDSAAYFCASSPPEVRGNEPQHFGDGTRLSIL.

Comments on this clone: The read comes to an end 3 residues before the CDR3 does, leaving the germline J gene to fill in the end. This sequence joins TRBV6-2 or TRBV6-3 and TRBJ1-1, with 7 bases fitting TRBD1. The ends lost 4 bases at V and 1 base at J; junction bases unmatched: 12. The CDR3 covers 17 residues. CDR1 MNHEY and CDR2 SVGEGT come from the germline V gene. The CDR3 DNA, read in part, is TGTGCCAGCAGTTTTAAGAGGGACAGACCCCAGAACACTGAA. Translating gives CASSFKRDRPQNTE. The CDR3 as a whole reads CASSFKRDRPQNTEAFF.

This clone was counted at least ten times. The read terminates 3 residues before the CDR3 end, so the remaining end is supplied by the germline J gene. The chain joins TRBV29-1 to TRBJ2-2, with unresolved D. In germline, CDR1 is SQVTM, CDR2 ANQGSEA. V was cut by 0 bases and J by 0 bases, with 5 bases left in between. This CDR3 has 14 residues. The DNA read from the CDR3 is TGCAGCGTTGAAGAAAGGTCGAACACCGGGGAG. Amino acids: CSVEERSNTGE. The CDR3 as a whole reads CSVEERSNTGELFF.

For this clone: Read coverage stops 3 residues before the CDR3 terminus; the germline J gene supplies the remainder. V gene TRBV30 combines with J gene TRBJ2-5, with no clear D. In germline, CDR1 is GTSNPN, CDR2 SVGIG (reference sequence). V dropped 0 bases and J dropped 4 bases, with 9 bases sitting between them. This CDR3 spans 13 amino acids. The sequenced part of the CDR3 DNA is TGTGCCTGGAGTGTTAGTCTATTAGAGACC. Encoded protein: CAWSVSLLET. The full CDR3 protein reads CAWSVSLLETQYF.

CDR3: CASSAITGMSEKLFF. The sequenced part of the CDR3 DNA is TGTGCCAGCAGCGCGATAACAGGGATGAGTGAAAAA. This chain connects TRBV2 to TRBJ1-4; D possibly corresponds to TRBD1 (6 bases). The read is 3 residues too short to cover the CDR3 end, so that end is filled in from the germline J gene. Germline V gene sequence: CDR1 SNHLY, CDR2 FYNNEI. The CDR3 runs to 15 residues. The germline V and J ends were trimmed by 6 bases and 7 bases, with 18 bases remaining between them.

This clone was counted many times. The CDR3 end falls 3 residues outside the read, so it is completed with the germline J gene. The chain uses TRBV5-1 and TRBJ1-5; D uncertain. Germline values: CDR1 SGHRS, CDR2 YFSETQ. Trimming stripped 0 bases from V and 5 bases from J, with 9 bases between. CDR3 length: 14 amino acids. The CDR3 bases that were read are TGCGCCAGCAGCTTGGAAGGGTGGGATCAGCCC. Translated: CASSLEGWDQP. Given in full, the CDR3 is CASSLEGWDQPQHF.

Concerning this clone: The read is 3 residues too short to cover the CDR3 end, so that end is filled in from the germline J gene. This chain uses TRBV5-1 with TRBJ2-1; TRBD2 matches 14 bases. The trim removed 2 bases at V and 7 bases at J, leaving 11 bases unmatched. Looked up from germline, CDR1 is SGHRS and CDR2 is YFSETQ. The CDR3 covers 18 residues. CDR3 DNA, as far as it was read: TGCGCCAGCAGCTTAGGTCGACTAGCGGGAGGGGTCAGGAATGAG. This encodes CASSLGRLAGGVRNE. The full CDR3 sequence reads CASSLGRLAGGVRNEQFF.

At least ten counts were recorded for this clone. The read terminates 3 residues ahead of where the CDR3 ends, so the germline J gene completes it. The rearrangement links TRBV2 to TRBJ2-3; 7 nucleotides line up with TRBD2. The CDR3 loop spans 14 amino acids. V was clipped by 7 bases and J by 5 bases; unmatched bases: 9. From germline, CDR1 is SNHLY and CDR2 FYNNEI. CDR3 bases read: TGTGCCAGCATGGATACTAGCGTAAAAGATACG. Translated: CASMDTSVKDT. The full CDR3 protein reads CASMDTSVKDTQYF.

This clone was observed a handful of times. The CDR3 is cut off 3 residues early in the read; its end comes from the germline J gene. The rearrangement uses TRBV30 and TRBJ2-1; TRBD2 agrees at 14 bases. Germline V gene data show CDR1 as GTSNPN and CDR2 as SVGIG (reference sequence). The CDR3 loop spans 17 amino acids. The V segment lost 8 bases and the J segment 4 bases; nucleotides outside the gene matches: 13. CDR3 region: CAASGLAGASGYNEQFF. The part of the CDR3 DNA that was read is TGTGCCGCTTCGGGACTAGCGGGAGCTTCGGGATACAATGAG.

Many counts were recorded for this clone. CDR3 bases read: TGTGCCAGCAGTTACATGGGAGGGGTCGGC. Translating gives CASSYMGGVG. The whole CDR3 sequence reads CASSYMGGVGYTF. The J gene is TRBJ1-2, the V gene TRBV6-2 or TRBV6-3, with D possibly being TRBD1 (5 bases). The read stops 3 residues short of the end of the CDR3; the missing end is completed from the germline J gene. The germline V gene encodes CDR1 MNHEY and CDR2 SVGEGT. CDR3 length: 13 amino acids.

By its share, this clone is medium-sized. The CDR3 extends 3 residues past the end of the read, so its final part is completed from the germline J gene. The V call is TRBV7-8, the J call TRBJ1-5; no clear D. CDR3 length: 14 amino acids. Germline V CDR1 and CDR2: SGHVS, FQNEAQ. The V gene lost 5 bases and the J gene lost 2 bases, with 10 bases spanning the gap. The DNA read from the CDR3 is TGTGCCAGCAGCCTACCCGGTGGCAATCAGCCC. It codes for CASSLPGGNQP. The CDR3 in its entirety is CASSLPGGNQPQHF.

This clone came up many times. The read falls 3 residues short of the CDR3 end, and the missing part is taken from the germline J gene. The V gene is TRBV30, the J gene TRBJ1-4; 7 nucleotides align to TRBD1. The germline CDR1 and CDR2 sequences are GTSNPN and SVGIG (reference sequence). This CDR3 region has 12 residues. Trimming removed 3 bases from V and 7 bases from J; junction bases left unmatched: 2. The CDR3 DNA, read in part, is TGTGCCTGGAGCCCAGGGGGTGAAAAA. As protein: CAWSPGGEK. The CDR3 in full is CAWSPGGEKLFF.

In its sample, this clone was seen many times. The CDR3 extends 3 residues past the end of the read, so its final part is completed from the germline J gene. V usage is TRBV5-6 and J usage is TRBJ1-4; D remains ambiguous. This CDR3 has 14 amino acids. The germline V gene has CDR1 SGHDT and CDR2 YYEEEE. V lost 0 bases to trimming and J lost 8 bases, with 11 bases between them. The covered CDR3 bases are TGTGCCAGCAGCTTGGCGGGGAGGAAGGAAAAA. Its translation is CASSLAGRKEK. The entire CDR3 protein is CASSLAGRKEKLFF.

With regard to this clone: The observed sequence ends 3 residues before the CDR3 terminus, with the missing tail filled in from the germline J gene. V is TRBV5-4 and J is TRBJ2-7, with D tentatively TRBD1 (5 bases). Germline V gives CDR1 SGHNT, CDR2 YYREEE (reference sequence). Deletions cut 0 bases from V and 2 bases from J, with 6 bases between. This CDR3 is 13 amino acids long. The sequenced CDR3 bases are TGTGCCAGCAGCTTGGAGACAGCCTACGAG. As protein: CASSLETAYE. The whole CDR3 region reads CASSLETAYEQYF.

This clone showed up many times. The read ends 3 residues early relative to the CDR3; the germline J gene fills the gap. V usage is TRBV7-2 and J usage is TRBJ1-1, with D possibly being TRBD1 (6 bases). The CDR3 has 13 amino acids. The V gene's germline CDR1 is SGHTA and CDR2 FQGNSA. The ends were cut back, 7 bases at V and 0 bases at J, with 9 bases in the middle. This CDR3 reads CASTQGMNTEAFF. Incomplete CDR3 DNA: TGTGCCAGCACGCAGGGGATGAACACTGAA.

This clone was detected ten times or more. The read ends 3 residues early relative to the CDR3; the germline J gene fills the gap. The chain uses TRBV7-9 and TRBJ2-1; no definite D call. Trimming took 6 bases from V and 4 from J, leaving 4 bases between them. This CDR3 contains 11 residues. Germline CDR1 reads SEHNR; CDR2 reads FQNEAQ (reference sequence). The part of the CDR3 DNA that was read is TGTGCCAGCAGACGGTACAATGAG. Protein sequence: CASRRYNE. The whole CDR3 is CASRRYNEQFF.

As to this clone: The read ends 3 residues early relative to the CDR3; the germline J gene fills the gap. The chain links TRBV7-3 to TRBJ2-5; 7 bases fit TRBD1. J lost 1 base, V lost 1 base, and 3 bases had no gene match. CDR3 size: 15 residues. The V gene's germline CDR1 is SGHTA and CDR2 FQGTGA. Here the CDR3 reads CASSLRRDSQETQYF. CDR3 DNA (partial): TGTGCCAGCAGCTTAAGAAGGGACAGCCAAGAGACC.

As regards this clone: The sequenced fragment ends 3 residues before the CDR3 boundary, so the rest is inferred from the germline J gene. V and J are TRBV6-2 or TRBV6-3 and TRBJ1-2; 7 nucleotides match TRBD1. Looked up from germline, CDR1 is MNHEY and CDR2 is SVGEGT. CDR3 size: 14 residues. The chain's CDR3 is CASSYFETGRGYTF. The sequenced part of the CDR3 DNA is TGTGCCAGCAGTTACTTCGAGACAGGGAGAGGC.

This clone was seen ten or more times. The read ends 3 residues before the CDR3 terminus; that terminus is restored from the germline J gene. The chain is built from TRBV7-2 and TRBJ1-6, with 7 bases identical to TRBD1. Germline trimming cut 4 bases from V and 7 bases from J; bases unmatched to any gene: 4. CDR1 and CDR2 (germline): SGHTA, FQGNSA. This CDR3 has 14 amino acids. The covered CDR3 bases are TGTGCCAGCAGCTCCGGGACAGAGAATTCACCC. It yields the protein CASSSGTENSP. The full CDR3 sequence reads CASSSGTENSPLHF.

Notes on this clone: The read comes to an end 3 residues before the CDR3 does, leaving the germline J gene to fill in the end. The genes are TRBV5-6 and TRBJ2-7; 7 bases are a match to TRBD1. Unmatched junction bases numbered 3, after V lost 2 bases and J lost 4 bases. The germline CDR1 and CDR2 sequences are SGHDT and YYEEEE. The CDR3 extends over 13 amino acids. CDR3 bases read: TGTGCCAGCAGCTTTCAGGGGGTTTACGAG. It is translated as CASSFQGVYE. The complete CDR3 reads CASSFQGVYEQYF.

In this sample, this clone turned up a few times. The CDR3 extends 3 residues past the end of the read, so its final part is completed from the germline J gene. The chain combines TRBV30 with TRBJ1-4; tentatively, D is TRBD1 (5 bases). From germline, CDR1 is GTSNPN and CDR2 SVGIG (reference sequence). Trimming removed 0 bases from V and 7 bases from J, with 15 bases in between. The CDR3 is 15 residues long. CDR3 amino acids: CAWSVGTSRGEKLFF. The CDR3 DNA, read in part, is TGTGCCTGGAGTGTAGGAACATCGAGGGGTGAAAAA.

The sample holds many counts of this clone. The CDR3 goes on 3 residues after the read ends, and that part is filled in from the germline J gene. The genes are TRBV7-2 and TRBJ2-5; 7 bases are a match to TRBD2. This CDR3 comprises 13 residues. CDR1 is SGHTA and CDR2 is FQGNSA in the germline V gene. With 7 bases clipped from V and 7 bases from J, the junction kept 9 bases outside the gene matches. The CDR3 spells CASTLGGGATQYF. CDR3 DNA, as far as it was read: TGTGCCAGCACCTTGGGGGGGGGAGCGACC.